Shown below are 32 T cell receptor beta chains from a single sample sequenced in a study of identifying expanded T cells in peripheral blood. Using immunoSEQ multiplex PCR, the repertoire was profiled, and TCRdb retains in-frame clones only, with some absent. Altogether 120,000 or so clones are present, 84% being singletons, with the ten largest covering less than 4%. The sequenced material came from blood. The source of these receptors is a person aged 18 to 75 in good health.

CDR3 in DNA: TGTGCCAGCAGCTTACAAGGAGGGGCCCTCCACTTT. It is translated as CASSLQGGALHF. This chain uses TRBV7-9 with TRBJ1-6; TRBD1 might be the D (5 bases). Trimming cost V 2 bases and J 14 bases, with 10 bases left between them. CDR3 length equals 12 residues. CDR1 is SEHNR, CDR2 FQNEAQ, per germline (reference sequence).

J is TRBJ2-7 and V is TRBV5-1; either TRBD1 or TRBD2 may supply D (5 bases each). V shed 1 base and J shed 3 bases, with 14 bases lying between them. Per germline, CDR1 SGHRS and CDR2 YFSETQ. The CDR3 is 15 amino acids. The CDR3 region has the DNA TGCGCCAGCAGCTTGTTAATTGGGGGATTCTACGAGCAGTACTTC. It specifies CASSLLIGGFYEQYF.

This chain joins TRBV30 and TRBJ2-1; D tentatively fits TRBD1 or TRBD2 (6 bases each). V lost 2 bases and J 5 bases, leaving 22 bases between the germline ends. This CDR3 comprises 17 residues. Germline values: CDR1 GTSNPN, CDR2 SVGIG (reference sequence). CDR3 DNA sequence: TGTGCCTGGAGTTGGAAATTGGGTGGGGGGCCCGACAATGAGCAGTTCTTC. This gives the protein CAWSWKLGGGPDNEQFF.

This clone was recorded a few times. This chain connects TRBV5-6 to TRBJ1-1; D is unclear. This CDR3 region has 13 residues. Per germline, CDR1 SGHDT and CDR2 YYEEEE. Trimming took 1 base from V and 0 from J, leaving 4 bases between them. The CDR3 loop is CASSLTVNTEAFF. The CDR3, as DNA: TGTGCCAGCAGCTTGACAGTGAACACTGAAGCTTTCTTT.

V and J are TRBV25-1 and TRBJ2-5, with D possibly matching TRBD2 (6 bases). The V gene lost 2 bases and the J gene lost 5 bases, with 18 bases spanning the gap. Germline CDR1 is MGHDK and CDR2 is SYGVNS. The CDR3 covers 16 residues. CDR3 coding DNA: TGTGCCAGCAGTGAAAAGGAGGGCTCATGGGGGGAGACCCAGTACTTC. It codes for CASSEKEGSWGETQYF.

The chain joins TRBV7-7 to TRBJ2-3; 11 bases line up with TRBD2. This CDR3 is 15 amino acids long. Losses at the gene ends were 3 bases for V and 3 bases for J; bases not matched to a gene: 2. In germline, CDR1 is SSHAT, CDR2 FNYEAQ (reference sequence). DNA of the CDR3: TGTGCCAGCAGCTTTAGCGGGGGGGTGACAGATACGCAGTATTTT. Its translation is CASSFSGGVTDTQYF. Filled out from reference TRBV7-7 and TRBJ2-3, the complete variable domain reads GAGVSQSPRYKVTKRGQDVTLRCDPISSHATLYWYQQALGQGPEFLTYFNYEAQPDKSGLPSDRFSAERPEGSISTLTIQRTEQRDSAMYRCASSFSGGVTDTQYFGPGTRLTVL.

Here the CDR3 DNA reads TGTGCCAGCAGTGAAGCACAGGCCTACGAGCAGTACTTC. This encodes CASSEAQAYEQYF. The chain couples TRBV6-1 to TRBJ2-7, with D perhaps TRBD1 (5 bases). The ends were cut back, 0 bases at V and 2 bases at J, with 5 bases in the middle. The CDR3 is 13 amino acids. The germline V gene encodes CDR1 MNHNS and CDR2 SASEGT.

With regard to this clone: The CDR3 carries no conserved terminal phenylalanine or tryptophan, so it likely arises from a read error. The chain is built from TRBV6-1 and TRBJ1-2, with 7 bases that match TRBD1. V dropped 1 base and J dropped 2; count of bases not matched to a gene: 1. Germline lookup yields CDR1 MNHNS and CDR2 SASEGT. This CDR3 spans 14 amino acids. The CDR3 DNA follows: TGTGCCAGCAGTGAAGTAGGGGGCAACTATGGCTACACCCTC. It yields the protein CASSEVGGNYGYTL.

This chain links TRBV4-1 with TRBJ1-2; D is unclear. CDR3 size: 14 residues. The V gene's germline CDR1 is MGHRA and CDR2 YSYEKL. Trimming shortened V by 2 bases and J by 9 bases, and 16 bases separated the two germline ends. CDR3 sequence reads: CASSQIGLDFSYTF. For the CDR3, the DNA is TGCGCCAGCAGCCAAATCGGCCTCGATTTCAGCTACACCTTC.

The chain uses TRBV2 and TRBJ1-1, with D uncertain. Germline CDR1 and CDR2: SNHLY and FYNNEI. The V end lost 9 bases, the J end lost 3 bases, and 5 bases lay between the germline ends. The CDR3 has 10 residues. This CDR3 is CARSDTEAFF. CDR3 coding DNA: TGTGCCAGGTCAGACACTGAAGCTTTCTTT.

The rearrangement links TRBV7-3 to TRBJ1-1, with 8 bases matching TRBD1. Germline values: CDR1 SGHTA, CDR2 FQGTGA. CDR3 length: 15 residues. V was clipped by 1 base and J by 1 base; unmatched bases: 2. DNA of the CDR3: TGTGCCAGCAGCTTAAGTGGACAGGGGAACACTGAAGCTTTCTTT. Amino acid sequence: CASSLSGQGNTEAFF.

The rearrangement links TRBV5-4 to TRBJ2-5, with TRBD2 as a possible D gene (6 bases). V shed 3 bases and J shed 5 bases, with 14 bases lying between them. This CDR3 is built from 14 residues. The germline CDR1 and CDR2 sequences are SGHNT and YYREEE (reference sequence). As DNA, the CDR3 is TGTGCCAGCAGCTCCCCGGGGACTTTGGAGACCCAGTACTTC. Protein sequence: CASSSPGTLETQYF.

The CDR3 DNA is TGCGCCAGCAGCCAAGTGGCGAGCACTGAAGCTTTCTTT. Its protein product is CASSQVASTEAFF. The V and J genes are TRBV4-3 and TRBJ1-1; D gene unclear. Germline CDR1 is LGHNA and CDR2 is YSLEER. There are 13 residues in the CDR3. The V end was cut by 1 base, the J end by 4 bases, with 7 bases between.

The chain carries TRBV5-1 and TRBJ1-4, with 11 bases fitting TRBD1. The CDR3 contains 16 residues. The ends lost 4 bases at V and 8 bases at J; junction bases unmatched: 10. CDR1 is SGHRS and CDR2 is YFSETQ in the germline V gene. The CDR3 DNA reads TGCGCCAGCAGCCCTCTACCCGGGACAGGGGGAGAAAAACTGTTTTTT. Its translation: CASSPLPGTGGEKLFF.

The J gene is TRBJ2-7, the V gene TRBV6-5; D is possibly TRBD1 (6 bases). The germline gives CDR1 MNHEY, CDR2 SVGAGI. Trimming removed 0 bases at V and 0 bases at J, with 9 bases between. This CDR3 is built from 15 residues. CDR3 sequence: CASSYSTGDSYEQYF. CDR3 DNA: TGTGCCAGCAGTTACTCGACAGGAGACTCCTACGAGCAGTACTTC.

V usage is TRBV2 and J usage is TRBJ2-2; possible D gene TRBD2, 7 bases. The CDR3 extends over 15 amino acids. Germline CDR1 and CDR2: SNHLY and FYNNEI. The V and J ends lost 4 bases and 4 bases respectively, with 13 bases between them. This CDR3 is CASSVGGARTGELFF. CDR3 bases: TGTGCCAGCAGTGTAGGGGGGGCCCGCACCGGGGAGCTGTTTTTT. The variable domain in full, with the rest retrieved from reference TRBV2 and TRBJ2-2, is EPEVTQTPSHQVTQMGQEVILRCVPISNHLYFYWYRQILGQKVEFLVSFYNNEISEKSEIFDDQFSVERPDGSNFTLKIRSTKLEDSAMYFCASSVGGARTGELFFGEGSRLTVL.

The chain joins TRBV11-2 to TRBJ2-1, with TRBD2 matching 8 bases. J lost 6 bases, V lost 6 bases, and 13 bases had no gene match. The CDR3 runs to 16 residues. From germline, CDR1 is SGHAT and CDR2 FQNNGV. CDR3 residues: CASRPGAGGRRNEQFF. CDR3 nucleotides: TGTGCCAGCAGACCGGGTGCGGGGGGCAGGCGCAATGAGCAGTTCTTC.

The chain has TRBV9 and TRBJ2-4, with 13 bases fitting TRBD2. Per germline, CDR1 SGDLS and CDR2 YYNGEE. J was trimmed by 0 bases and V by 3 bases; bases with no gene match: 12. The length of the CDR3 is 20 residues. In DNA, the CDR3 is TGTGCCAGCAGCGCATACAAGACTAGCGGGGGGCCCACAGCCAAAAACATTCAGTACTTC. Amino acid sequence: CASSAYKTSGGPTAKNIQYF.

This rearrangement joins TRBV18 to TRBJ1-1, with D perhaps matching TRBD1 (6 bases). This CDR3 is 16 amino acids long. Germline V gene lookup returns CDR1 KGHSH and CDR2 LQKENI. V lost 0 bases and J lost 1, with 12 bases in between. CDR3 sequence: CASSPPNAGENTEAFF. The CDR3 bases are TGTGCCAGCTCACCACCGAACGCAGGGGAGAACACTGAAGCTTTCTTT.

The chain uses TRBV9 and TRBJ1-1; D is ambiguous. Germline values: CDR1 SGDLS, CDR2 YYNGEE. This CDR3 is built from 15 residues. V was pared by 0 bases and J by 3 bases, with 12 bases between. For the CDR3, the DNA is TGTGCCAGCAGCGTAGTAGGGCAGGAAGACACTGAAGCTTTCTTT. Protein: CASSVVGQEDTEAFF.

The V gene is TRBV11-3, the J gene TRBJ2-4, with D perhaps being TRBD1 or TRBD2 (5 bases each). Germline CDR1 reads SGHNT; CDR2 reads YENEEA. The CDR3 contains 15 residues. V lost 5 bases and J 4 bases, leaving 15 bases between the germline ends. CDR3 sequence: CASSPSSEGKNIQYF. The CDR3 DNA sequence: TGTGCCAGCAGCCCATCGTCCGAGGGGAAAAACATTCAGTACTTC.

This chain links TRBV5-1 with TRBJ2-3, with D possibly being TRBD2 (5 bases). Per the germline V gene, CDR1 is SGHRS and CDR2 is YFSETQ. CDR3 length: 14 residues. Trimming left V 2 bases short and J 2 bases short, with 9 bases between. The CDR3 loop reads CASSFGGDTDTQYF. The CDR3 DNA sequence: TGCGCCAGCAGCTTCGGAGGCGACACAGATACGCAGTATTTT. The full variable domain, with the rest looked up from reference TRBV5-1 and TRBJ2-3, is KAGVTQTPRYLIKTRGQQVTLSCSPISGHRSVSWYQQTPGQGLQFLFEYFSETQRNKGNFPGRFSGRQFSNSRSEMNVSTLELGDSALYLCASSFGGDTDTQYFGPGTRLTVL.

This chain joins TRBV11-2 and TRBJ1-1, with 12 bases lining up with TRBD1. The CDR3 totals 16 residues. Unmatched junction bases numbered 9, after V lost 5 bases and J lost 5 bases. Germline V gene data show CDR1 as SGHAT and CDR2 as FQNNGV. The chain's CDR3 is CASSRRDRGRFTEAFF. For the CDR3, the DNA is TGTGCCAGCAGCCGACGGGACAGGGGGCGGTTTACTGAAGCTTTCTTT.

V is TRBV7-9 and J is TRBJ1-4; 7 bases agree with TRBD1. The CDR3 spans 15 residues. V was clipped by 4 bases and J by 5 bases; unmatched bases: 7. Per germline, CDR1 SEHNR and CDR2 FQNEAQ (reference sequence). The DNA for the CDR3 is TGTGCCAGCAGCTCTCCGGGACAGCTGAATGAAAAACTGTTTTTT. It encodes CASSSPGQLNEKLFF.

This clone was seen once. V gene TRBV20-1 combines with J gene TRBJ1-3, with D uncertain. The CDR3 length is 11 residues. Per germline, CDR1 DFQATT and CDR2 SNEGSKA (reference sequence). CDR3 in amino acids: CSGVSGNTIYF. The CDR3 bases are TGCAGCGGGGTATCCGGAAACACCATATATTTT.

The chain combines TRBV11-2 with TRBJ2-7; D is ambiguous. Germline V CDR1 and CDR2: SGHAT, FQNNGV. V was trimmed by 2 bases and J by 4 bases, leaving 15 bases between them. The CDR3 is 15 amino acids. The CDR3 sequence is CASSLNPQTYYEQYF. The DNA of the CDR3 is TGTGCCAGCAGCTTAAATCCGCAAACCTATTACGAGCAGTACTTC.

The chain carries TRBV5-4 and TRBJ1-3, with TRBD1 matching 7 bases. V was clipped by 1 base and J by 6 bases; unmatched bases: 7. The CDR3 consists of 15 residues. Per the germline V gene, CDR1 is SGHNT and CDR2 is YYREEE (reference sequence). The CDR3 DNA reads TGTGCCAGCAGCTTGAGTTTGGGACAGCAAAACACCATATATTTT. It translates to CASSLSLGQQNTIYF.

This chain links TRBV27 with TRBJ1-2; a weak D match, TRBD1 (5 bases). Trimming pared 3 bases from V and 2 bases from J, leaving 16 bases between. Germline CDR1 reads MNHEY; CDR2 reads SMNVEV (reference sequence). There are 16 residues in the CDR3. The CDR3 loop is CASSLLGLGRNYGYTF. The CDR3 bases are TGTGCCAGCAGTTTGTTGGGGCTGGGGCGCAACTATGGCTACACCTTC.

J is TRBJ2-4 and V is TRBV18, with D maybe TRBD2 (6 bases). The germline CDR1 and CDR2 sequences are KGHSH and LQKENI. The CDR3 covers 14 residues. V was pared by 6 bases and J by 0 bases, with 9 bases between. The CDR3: CASSSGVAKNIQYF. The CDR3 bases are TGTGCCAGCTCGTCGGGAGTAGCCAAAAACATTCAGTACTTC.

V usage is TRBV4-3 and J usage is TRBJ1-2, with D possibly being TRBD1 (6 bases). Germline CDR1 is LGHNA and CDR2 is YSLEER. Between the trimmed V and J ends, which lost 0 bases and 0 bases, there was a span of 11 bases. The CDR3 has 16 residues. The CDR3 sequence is CASSQDRGGTNYGYTF. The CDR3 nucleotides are TGCGCCAGCAGCCAAGATAGGGGGGGAACTAACTATGGCTACACCTTC.

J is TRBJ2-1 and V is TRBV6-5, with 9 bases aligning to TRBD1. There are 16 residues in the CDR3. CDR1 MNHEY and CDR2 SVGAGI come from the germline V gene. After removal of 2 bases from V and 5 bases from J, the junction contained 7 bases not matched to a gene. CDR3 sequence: CASSYGDRGSDNEQFF. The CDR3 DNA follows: TGTGCCAGCAGTTACGGTGACAGGGGGAGTGACAATGAGCAGTTCTTC.

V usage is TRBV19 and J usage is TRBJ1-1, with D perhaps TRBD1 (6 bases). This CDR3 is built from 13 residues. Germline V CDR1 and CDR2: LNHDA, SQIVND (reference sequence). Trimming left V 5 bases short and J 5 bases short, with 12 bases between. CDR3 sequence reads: CASSSQGGTEAFF. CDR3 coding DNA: TGTGCCAGTAGTTCGCAAGGGGGGACTGAAGCTTTCTTT.